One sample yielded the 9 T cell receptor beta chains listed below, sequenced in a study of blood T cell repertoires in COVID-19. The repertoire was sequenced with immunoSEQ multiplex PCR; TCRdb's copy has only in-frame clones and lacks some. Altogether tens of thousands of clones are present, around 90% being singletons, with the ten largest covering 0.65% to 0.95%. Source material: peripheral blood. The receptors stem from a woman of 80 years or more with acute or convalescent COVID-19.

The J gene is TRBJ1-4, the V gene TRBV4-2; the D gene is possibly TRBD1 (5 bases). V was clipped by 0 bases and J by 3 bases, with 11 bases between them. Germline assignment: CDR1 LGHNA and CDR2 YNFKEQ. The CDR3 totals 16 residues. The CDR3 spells CASSQDGRQPNEKLFF. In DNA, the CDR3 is TGTGCCAGCAGCCAAGATGGTCGACAGCCTAATGAAAAACTGTTTTTT.

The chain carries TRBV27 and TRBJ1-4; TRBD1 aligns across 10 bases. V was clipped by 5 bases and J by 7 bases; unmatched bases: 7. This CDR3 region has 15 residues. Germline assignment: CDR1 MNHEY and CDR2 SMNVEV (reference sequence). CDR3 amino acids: CASSPGTGVREKLFF. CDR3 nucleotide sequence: TGTGCCAGCAGTCCCGGGACAGGGGTGCGTGAAAAACTGTTTTTT.

CDR3 in DNA: TGTGCCAGCAGCCGACCGGGGGAATCGAACACTGAAGCTTTCTTT. This gives the protein CASSRPGESNTEAFF. The chain has TRBV5-6 and TRBJ1-1; a weak D match, TRBD1 (5 bases). This CDR3 is 15 amino acids long. V lost 4 bases and J lost 1, with 14 bases in between. CDR1 is SGHDT, CDR2 YYEEEE, per germline.

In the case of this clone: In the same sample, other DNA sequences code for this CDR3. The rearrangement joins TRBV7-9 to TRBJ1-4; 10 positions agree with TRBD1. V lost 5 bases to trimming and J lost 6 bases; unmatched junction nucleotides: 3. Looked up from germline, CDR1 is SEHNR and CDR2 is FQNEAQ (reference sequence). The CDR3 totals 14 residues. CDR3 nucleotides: TGTGCCAGCAGCCCCGGGACAGGGGATGAAAAACTGTTTTTT. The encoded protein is CASSPGTGDEKLFF.

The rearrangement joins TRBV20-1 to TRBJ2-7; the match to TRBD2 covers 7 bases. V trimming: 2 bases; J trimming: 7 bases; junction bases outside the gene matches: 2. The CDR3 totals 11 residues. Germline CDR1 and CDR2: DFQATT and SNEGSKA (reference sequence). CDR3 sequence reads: CSARFGGEQYF. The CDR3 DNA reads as TGCAGTGCTAGATTCGGGGGGGAGCAGTACTTC.

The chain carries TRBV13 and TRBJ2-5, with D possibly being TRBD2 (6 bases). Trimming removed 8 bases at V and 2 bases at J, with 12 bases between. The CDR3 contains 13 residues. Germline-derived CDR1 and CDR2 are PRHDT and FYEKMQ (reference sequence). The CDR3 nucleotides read TGTGCCAGCGCGGTGGGGGGACAAGAGACCCAGTACTTC. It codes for CASAVGGQETQYF.

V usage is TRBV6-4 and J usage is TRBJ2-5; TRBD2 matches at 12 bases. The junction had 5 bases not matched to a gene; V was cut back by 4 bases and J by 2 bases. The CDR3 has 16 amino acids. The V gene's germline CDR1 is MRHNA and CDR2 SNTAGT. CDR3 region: CASSALAGGLQETQYF. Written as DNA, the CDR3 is TGTGCCAGCAGTGCCCTAGCGGGGGGGCTACAAGAGACCCAGTACTTC.

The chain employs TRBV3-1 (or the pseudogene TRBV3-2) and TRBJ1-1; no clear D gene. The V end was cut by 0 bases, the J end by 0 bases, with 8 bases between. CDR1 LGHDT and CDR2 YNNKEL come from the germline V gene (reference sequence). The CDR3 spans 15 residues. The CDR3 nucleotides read TGTGCCAGCAGCCAAGAGGGCACCATGAACACTGAAGCTTTCTTT. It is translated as CASSQEGTMNTEAFF.

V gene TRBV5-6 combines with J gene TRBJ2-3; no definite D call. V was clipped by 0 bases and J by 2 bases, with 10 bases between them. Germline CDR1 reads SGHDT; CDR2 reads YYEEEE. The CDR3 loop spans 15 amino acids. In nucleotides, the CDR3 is TGTGCCAGCAGCTTGGGCCGAGCCGTCACAGATACGCAGTATTTT. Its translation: CASSLGRAVTDTQYF.